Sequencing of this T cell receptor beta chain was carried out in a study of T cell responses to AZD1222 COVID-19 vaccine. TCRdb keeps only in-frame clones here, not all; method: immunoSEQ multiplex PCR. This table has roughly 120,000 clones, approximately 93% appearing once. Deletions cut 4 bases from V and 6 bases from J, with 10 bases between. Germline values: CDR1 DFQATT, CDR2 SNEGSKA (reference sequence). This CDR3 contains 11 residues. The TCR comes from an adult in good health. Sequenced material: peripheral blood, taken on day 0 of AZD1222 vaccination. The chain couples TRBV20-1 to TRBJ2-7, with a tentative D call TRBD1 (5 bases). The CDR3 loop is CSATGHSEQYF. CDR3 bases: TGCAGTGCTACCGGACATTCCGAGCAGTACTTC.